The rows below give T cell receptor beta chains drawn from one sample of a study of shared clonotypes between healthy human individuals. Using immunoSEQ multiplex PCR, the repertoire was profiled, and TCRdb retains in-frame clones only, with some absent. Here the sample spans 950,000 to 1,300,000 clones, about 76% being singletons. Input material: memory CD4+ T cells sorted from blood. These TCRs come from a man between 18 and 29 years old in good health. Both conserved end residues are part of each CDR3. The D gene is left open where the match is weak. Clone size is shown for a subset of rows, as once, few, many or a class of expanded clone.

-	TRBV28	-	TRBJ2-5	CVSRSRGMRQETQYF	TGTGTCAGCAGGTCCAGGGGTATGAGGCAAGAGACCCAGTACTTC
TRBD2	TRBV7-2	-	TRBJ2-4	CSSGRGAKNIQYF	TGTTCTAGCGGGAGAGGTGCCAAAAACATTCAGTACTTC
-	TRBV12-5	-	TRBJ1-2	CASGLLGGREGYTF	TGTGCTAGTGGTTTGTTAGGGGGGCGTGAGGGCTACACCTTC
TRBD2	TRBV11-2	-	TRBJ2-7	CASSWTGAGDEQYF	TGTGCCAGCAGCTGGACCGGGGCGGGGGACGAGCAGTACTTC
-	TRBV7-2	once	TRBJ2-7	CASSLGVAAYEQYF	TGTGCCAGCAGCTTAGGGGTTGCGGCCTACGAGCAGTACTTC
TRBD1	TRBV5-1	-	TRBJ2-1	CASSSEGAGSYNEQFF	TGCGCCAGCAGCTCCGAGGGGGCGGGCTCCTACAATGAGCAGTTCTTC
TRBD2	TRBV5-4	-	TRBJ2-3	CASSPRLAGADTQYF	TGCGCCAGCAGCCCACGACTAGCGGGAGCTGATACGCAGTATTTT
-	TRBV25-1	-	TRBJ2-7	CASSDLPKPGATGGEQYF	TGTGCCAGCAGTGATCTGCCGAAGCCAGGGGCCACCGGGGGGGAGCAGTACTTC
-	TRBV30	once	TRBJ2-7	CAWSFRGDTREQYF	TGTGCCTGGAGTTTTAGGGGTGATACGCGCGAGCAGTACTTC
TRBD1	TRBV5-1	-	TRBJ1-2	CASSSDRANGYTF	TGCGCCAGCAGCTCGGACAGGGCTAATGGCTACACCTTC
-	TRBV5-1	-	TRBJ2-3	CASSLVGRDSDTQYF	TGCGCCAGCAGCTTGGTGGGGCGGGACTCAGATACGCAGTATTTT
-	TRBV19	-	TRBJ2-1	CASSSLRDKGVNNEQFF	TGTGCCAGTAGTTCCCTTCGGGACAAGGGCGTAAACAATGAGCAGTTCTTC
-	TRBV5-1	-	TRBJ1-1	CASSLAPNTEAFF	TGCGCCAGCAGCTTGGCCCCTAACACTGAAGCTTTCTTT
-	TRBV7-9	once	TRBJ2-2	CARGTGELFF	TGTGCCAGAGGCACCGGGGAGCTGTTTTTT
-	TRBV6-5	-	TRBJ2-7	CASSSTSRHEQYF	TGTGCCAGCAGCTCCACTAGCAGGCACGAGCAGTACTTC
TRBD2	TRBV6-5	-	TRBJ2-3	CASSSGGAYTQYF	TGTGCCAGCAGTAGCGGGGGGGCCTATACGCAGTATTTT
TRBD1	TRBV29-1	-	TRBJ2-7	CSGRTGVEQYF	TGCAGCGGCAGGACAGGGGTAGAGCAGTACTTC
-	TRBV6-5	-	TRBJ1-2	CASSGWGDRHGYTF	TGTGCCAGCAGTGGATGGGGGGATAGGCATGGCTACACCTTC
TRBD1	TRBV5-6	-	TRBJ2-7	CASRSGQGGYEQYF	TGTGCCAGCAGAAGTGGACAGGGGGGGTACGAGCAGTACTTC
-	TRBV14	few	TRBJ1-2	CASSQETGIISGYTF	TGTGCCAGCAGCCAAGAAACGGGGATAATCTCCGGCTACACCTTC
-	TRBV9	-	TRBJ2-3	CASSVDRRGGTDTQYF	TGTGCCAGCAGCGTAGATCGTCGGGGAGGCACAGATACGCAGTATTTT
-	TRBV4-1	-	TRBJ1-3	CASSQDWGGNTIYF	TGCGCCAGCAGCCAAGATTGGGGTGGAAACACCATATATTTT
-	TRBV25-1	-	TRBJ2-1	CASSATLISYNEQFF	TGTGCCAGCAGTGCGACCTTAATCTCCTACAATGAGCAGTTCTTC
TRBD1	TRBV7-9	-	TRBJ2-7	CASSLDPGQGRYEQYF	TGTGCCAGCAGCTTGGATCCGGGACAGGGTCGCTACGAGCAGTACTTC
-	TRBV14	-	TRBJ1-4	CASSQARSPLPEKLFF	TGTGCCAGCAGCCAAGCTCGCTCGCCGCTTCCTGAAAAACTGTTTTTT
TRBD1	TRBV7-9	-	TRBJ2-5	CASSQGTGGEQYF	TGTGCCAGCAGCCAAGGCACAGGGGGAGAGCAGTACTTC
TRBD2	TRBV27	-	TRBJ2-3	CASRLAGSLTDTQYF	TGTGCCAGCAGACTAGCGGGGTCTTTGACAGATACGCAGTATTTT
TRBD1	TRBV18	many	TRBJ1-1	CASSPLGTGGHTEAFF	TGTGCCAGCTCACCATTGGGGACAGGGGGTCATACTGAAGCTTTCTTT
-	TRBV30	-	TRBJ2-5	CAWKERTPRRGGTQYF	TGTGCCTGGAAGGAGAGGACTCCGCGTCGAGGGGGGACCCAGTACTTC
TRBD2	TRBV5-1	once	TRBJ2-5	CASSLMSSGGAGETQYF	TGCGCCAGCAGCTTGATGAGTAGCGGGGGGGCAGGAGAGACCCAGTACTTC
-	TRBV30	-	TRBJ2-3	CAWRGPKADTQYF	TGTGCCTGGAGGGGGCCCAAGGCAGATACGCAGTATTTT
-	TRBV30	-	TRBJ1-4	CAWQPGTTNEKLFF	TGTGCCTGGCAGCCAGGAACAACTAATGAAAAACTGTTTTTT
-	TRBV20-1	few	TRBJ2-2	CSAEGTGELFF	TGCAGTGCTGAGGGCACCGGGGAGCTGTTTTTT
-	TRBV6-6	-	TRBJ2-7	CASTAHLNEQYF	TGTGCCAGCACCGCCCACCTCAACGAGCAGTACTTC
-	TRBV2	-	TRBJ2-2	CASSPNRELFF	TGTGCCAGCAGCCCGAACAGGGAGCTGTTTTTT
-	TRBV20-1	-	TRBJ1-6	CSARAGTPLHF	TGCAGTGCTAGAGCAGGGACGCCCCTCCACTTT
TRBD2	TRBV27	-	TRBJ2-1	CASRWGGRSNEQFF	TGTGCCAGCAGATGGGGGGGTCGATCCAATGAGCAGTTCTTC
-	TRBV2	-	TRBJ1-3	CASSRTENTIYF	TGTGCCAGCAGTAGGACAGAAAACACCATATATTTT
-	TRBV5-8	-	TRBJ1-1	CASSQGQRANTEAFF	TGTGCCAGCAGCCAGGGACAACGAGCGAACACTGAAGCTTTCTTT
TRBD1	TRBV5-1	-	TRBJ2-7	CASSRYWTGGQGGNEQYF	TGCGCCAGCAGCCGTTATTGGACGGGTGGACAGGGGGGAAACGAGCAGTACTTC
TRBD2	TRBV5-1	-	TRBJ2-5	CASSPGTSGGETQYF	TGCGCCAGCAGCCCGGGGACTAGCGGGGGAGAGACCCAGTACTTC
-	TRBV5-6	-	TRBJ2-1	CASSFKSPGQFF	TGTGCCAGCAGCTTCAAGAGTCCTGGGCAGTTCTTC
-	TRBV4-1	-	TRBJ2-3	CASSQDPLTRTDTQYF	TGCGCCAGCAGCCAAGATCCGTTAACCCGCACAGATACGCAGTATTTT
-	TRBV6-6	-	TRBJ1-2	CASRGGLAGVGYTF	TGTGCCAGCAGGGGTGGATTGGCAGGGGTTGGCTACACCTTC
TRBD1	TRBV9	-	TRBJ1-5	CASSAQGNQPQHF	TGTGCCAGCAGCGCACAGGGGAATCAGCCCCAGCATTTT
-	TRBV7-2	once	TRBJ2-7	CASSSIRDRRYEQYF	TGTGCCAGCAGCTCCATCCGGGACCGGCGCTACGAGCAGTACTTC
-	TRBV6-5	-	TRBJ2-7	CASGPDLYEQYF	TGTGCCAGCGGACCGGACCTCTACGAGCAGTACTTC
-	TRBV5-1	once	TRBJ2-2	CASSSGRTNTGELFF	TGCGCCAGCAGCTCAGGACGGACGAACACCGGGGAGCTGTTTTTT
-	TRBV5-8	-	TRBJ2-7	CASSPRTSSSYEQYF	TGTGCCAGCAGCCCTAGGACAAGTAGCTCCTACGAGCAGTACTTC
-	TRBV28	-	TRBJ2-2	CASSFQTPGFAGELFF	TGTGCCAGCAGTTTCCAGACCCCAGGTTTCGCCGGGGAGCTGTTTTTT
-	TRBV4-1	-	TRBJ1-4	CASSRGRDNGKLFF	TGCGCCAGCAGCCGGGGCAGGGATAATGGAAAACTGTTTTTT
TRBD2	TRBV4-1	-	TRBJ2-7	CASSPTVAGATREQYF	TGCGCCAGCAGCCCTACCGTAGCGGGGGCCACGCGGGAGCAGTACTTC
-	TRBV30	-	TRBJ1-1	CAWSVGSEAFF	TGTGCCTGGAGTGTGGGCTCTGAAGCTTTCTTT
TRBD1	TRBV28	few	TRBJ1-3	CASSLFGQGALGNTIYF	TGTGCCAGCAGTTTATTCGGACAGGGGGCTCTGGGAAACACCATATATTTT